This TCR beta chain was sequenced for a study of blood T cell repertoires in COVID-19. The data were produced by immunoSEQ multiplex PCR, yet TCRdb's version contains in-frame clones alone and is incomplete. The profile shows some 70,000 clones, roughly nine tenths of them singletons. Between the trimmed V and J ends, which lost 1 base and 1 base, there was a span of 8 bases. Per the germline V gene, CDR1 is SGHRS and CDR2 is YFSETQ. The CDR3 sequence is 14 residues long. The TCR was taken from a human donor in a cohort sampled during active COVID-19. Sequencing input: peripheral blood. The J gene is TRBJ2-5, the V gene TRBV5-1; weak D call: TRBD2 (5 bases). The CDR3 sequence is CASSLSSSQETQYF. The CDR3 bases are TGCGCCAGCAGCTTGTCTAGCAGCCAAGAGACCCAGTACTTC. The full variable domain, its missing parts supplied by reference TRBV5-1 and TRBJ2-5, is KAGVTQTPRYLIKTRGQQVTLSCSPISGHRSVSWYQQTPGQGLQFLFEYFSETQRNKGNFPGRFSGRQFSNSRSEMNVSTLELGDSALYLCASSLSSSQETQYFGPGTRLLVL.